Here is one T cell receptor beta chain with its context. This record belongs to a study of identical twins. CDR1 is SGHDT and CDR2 is YYEEEE in the germline V gene. V gave up 3 bases and J gave up 4 bases, with 16 bases separating them. This CDR3 is 16 amino acids long. TCRdb itself ran the 5' RACE reads through MiXCR, one entry per CDR3 protein. The top ten hold 40% of the sample, which has nearly 200,000 distinct CDR3 sequences, less than 20% seen once. The sample also formed part of further work on T cells expressing NK-cell markers.

This sequence was found in a woman aged 18-29 years in good health. The chain combines TRBV5-6 with TRBJ2-2; maybe TRBD1 (7 bases). Sequenced material: CD8+ T cells sorted from blood. CDR3 region: CASSWGDSGVTGELFF. The CDR3 DNA reads TGTGCCAGCAGCTGGGGGGACAGCGGAGTCACCGGGGAGCTGTTTTTT.